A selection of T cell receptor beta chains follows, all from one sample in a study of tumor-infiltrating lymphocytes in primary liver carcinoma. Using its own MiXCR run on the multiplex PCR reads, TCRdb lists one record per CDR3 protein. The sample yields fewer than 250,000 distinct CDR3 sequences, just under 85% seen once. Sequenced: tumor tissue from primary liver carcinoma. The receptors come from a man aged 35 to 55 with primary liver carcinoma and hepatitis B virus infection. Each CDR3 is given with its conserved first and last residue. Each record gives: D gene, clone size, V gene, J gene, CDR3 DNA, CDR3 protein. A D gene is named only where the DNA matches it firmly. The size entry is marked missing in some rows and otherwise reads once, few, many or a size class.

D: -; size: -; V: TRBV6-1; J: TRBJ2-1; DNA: TGTGCCAGCAGTGAAGTAACTTACAATAAGCAGTTCTTC; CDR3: CASSEVTYNKQFF
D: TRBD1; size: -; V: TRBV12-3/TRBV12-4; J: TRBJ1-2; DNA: TGTGCCAACAGTTTCCTCTACAGGGGGCCAGGCTATGGCTACACGTTC; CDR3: CANSFLYRGPGYGYTF
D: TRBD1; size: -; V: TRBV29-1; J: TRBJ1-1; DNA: TGCAACGTGACAGGGGGACTCCTCCTGGTCACTGAAGCTTTCTTT; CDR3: CNVTGGLLLVTEAFF
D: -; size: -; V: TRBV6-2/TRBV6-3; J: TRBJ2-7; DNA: TGTGCCAGCAGCATTGTGAACGTATACGAGCAGTACTTC; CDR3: CASSIVNVYEQYF
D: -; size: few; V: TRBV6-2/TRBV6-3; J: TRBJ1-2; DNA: TGTGCCGGCAGTTACCCCGGAGTGGGCTCCGGAGGTGGTTACACCTTC; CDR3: CAGSYPGVGSGGGYTF
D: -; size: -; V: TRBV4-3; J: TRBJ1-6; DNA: TGCGTCAGCAGCTCCTGGGACGGGGGAAGGAATTCACCCCTCCACTTC; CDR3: CVSSSWDGGRNSPLHF
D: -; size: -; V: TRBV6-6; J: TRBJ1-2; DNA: TGTGTAAGCAGAAAACCGGACAGCTTCTATGGCTACACCTTC; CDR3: CVSRKPDSFYGYTF
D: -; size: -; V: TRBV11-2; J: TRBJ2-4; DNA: TGCGCCAGCACCACTTTGGCGGTACCCAAAAACATTCAGTACTTC; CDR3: CASTTLAVPKNIQYF
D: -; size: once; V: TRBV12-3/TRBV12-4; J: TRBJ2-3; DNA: TGTGCCAACAGTTCTTCGAGCGGACGCACAGATACGCAGTATTTT; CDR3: CANSSSSGRTDTQYF
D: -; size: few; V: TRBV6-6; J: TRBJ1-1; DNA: TGTACCAGCAGAACAGAGGGGACTACTGAAGCTTTCTTT; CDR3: CTSRTEGTTEAFF
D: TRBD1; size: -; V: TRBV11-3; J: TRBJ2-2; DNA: TGTGCCAGCAGCACCCTGACAGGGAACACCGGGGAGTTGTTATTT; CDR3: CASSTLTGNTGELLF
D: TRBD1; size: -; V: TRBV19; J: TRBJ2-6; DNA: TGTGCCAGTAAACCGGGACAGGCATCTGGGGCCAACGTCCTGACTTTC; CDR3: CASKPGQASGANVLTF
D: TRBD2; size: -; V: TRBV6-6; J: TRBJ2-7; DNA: TGTGCCAGCAATCATCAAGCGGGAGGGCCTACCTACGAGCAGTACTTC; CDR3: CASNHQAGGPTYEQYF
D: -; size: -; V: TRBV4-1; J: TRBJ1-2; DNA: TGCGCCAGCAGCCAAGGAAGGGGAAACTATGGCTCCACCTTC; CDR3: CASSQGRGNYGSTF
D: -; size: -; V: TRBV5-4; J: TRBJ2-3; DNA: TGTGTCAGCAGCTTGTTCGCGGGATGGCCCACAGATACGCAGTATTTT; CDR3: CVSSLFAGWPTDTQYF
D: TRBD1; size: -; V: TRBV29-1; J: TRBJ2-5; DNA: TGCAGCACCCCACGAGGACAGGGAGAGACCCAGAACTTC; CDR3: CSTPRGQGETQNF
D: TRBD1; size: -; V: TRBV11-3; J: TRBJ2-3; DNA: TGTGCCAGCACCCCCGGGACAGGGTTCACAGATACGCAGCAATTT; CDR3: CASTPGTGFTDTQQF
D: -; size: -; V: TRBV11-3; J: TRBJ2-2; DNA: TGTGCCAGCAGCTTAAACATGAACACAGGGGAGCTGTTTTTT; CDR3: CASSLNMNTGELFF
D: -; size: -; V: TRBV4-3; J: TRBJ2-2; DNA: TGCGCCAGCAGCCAAGGTAAGGGAACGGACACCGGGGAGCTGTTTTTT; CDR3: CASSQGKGTDTGELFF
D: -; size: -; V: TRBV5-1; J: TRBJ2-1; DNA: TGTGCCAGCAGCTTGGCCAGGGCCGAGCAGTTCTTC; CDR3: CASSLARAEQFF
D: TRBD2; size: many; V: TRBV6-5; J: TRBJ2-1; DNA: TGTGCCAGCAGCTTACTAGCGGGGACATACAATGAGCAGTTCTTC; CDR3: CASSLLAGTYNEQFF
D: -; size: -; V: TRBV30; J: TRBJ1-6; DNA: TGTGCCTGGAGTCCGACGAGACCCGGGTCACTCCTCCACTTT; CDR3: CAWSPTRPGSLLHF
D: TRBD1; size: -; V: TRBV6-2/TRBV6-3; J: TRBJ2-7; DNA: TGTGCCAGCAGCGACAGGGACCCCTTGAACTCCTACGAGCACTACTTC; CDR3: CASSDRDPLNSYEHYF
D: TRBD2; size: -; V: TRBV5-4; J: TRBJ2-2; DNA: TGTACCAGCAGCTCGACTAGCGAGGACACCGGGGAGCTGTTCTTT; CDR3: CTSSSTSEDTGELFF
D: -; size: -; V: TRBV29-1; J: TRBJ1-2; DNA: TGCAGCATCCGATCAGGTGGCGCCCATGGCTACACCTTC; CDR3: CSIRSGGAHGYTF
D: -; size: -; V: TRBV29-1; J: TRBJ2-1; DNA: TGCAGCATGACAGGTGACTACAGTGAGCAGTTCTTC; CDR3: CSMTGDYSEQFF
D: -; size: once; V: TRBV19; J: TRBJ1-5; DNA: TGTGCCAGAAGTATCGGGAAGAATAGCAATCAGCCCCAGCATTTT; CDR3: CARSIGKNSNQPQHF
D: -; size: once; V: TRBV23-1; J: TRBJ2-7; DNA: TGCGCCAGCAGTCCTCACGACCGTTCCTACGAGCAATACTTC; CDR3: CASSPHDRSYEQYF
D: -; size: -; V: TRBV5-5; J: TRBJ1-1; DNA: TGTGCCAGTAGCTTGAGAATGAACACTGAAGCTTTCTTT; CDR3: CASSLRMNTEAFF
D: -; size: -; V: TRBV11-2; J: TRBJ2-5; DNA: TGTGTCAGCAGCCCTAGCTCAATCCAGGATACTGGGCGGGTGATACAGTACTTC; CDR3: CVSSPSSIQDTGRVIQYF
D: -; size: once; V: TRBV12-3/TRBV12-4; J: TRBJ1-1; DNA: TGTGCCAGCAGCACTTACGACAGACTTCGTAGGAGTCGGTTGACTGAAGCTTTCTTT; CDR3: CASSTYDRLRRSRLTEAFF
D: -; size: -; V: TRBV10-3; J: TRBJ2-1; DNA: TGTGCCATCAGTAATGACCTAGCGCCGCTCTCATACAATGAGCAGTTCTTC; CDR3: CAISNDLAPLSYNEQFF
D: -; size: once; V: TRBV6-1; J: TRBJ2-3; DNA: TGTGCCAGTAGTGATTGGGCAGATACGCAGTGTTTT; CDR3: CASSDWADTQCF
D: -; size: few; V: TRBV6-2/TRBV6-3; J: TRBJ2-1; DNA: TGTGTTAGCAGTTTCCCCCGAGGGTTGGACCACAATGAGCAGTTCTTC; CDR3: CVSSFPRGLDHNEQFF
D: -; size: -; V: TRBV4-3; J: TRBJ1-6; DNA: TGCGTCAGCAGCTCCTGGGACAAGGGAAGCAATTCACCCATCCACTTT; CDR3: CVSSSWDKGSNSPIHF
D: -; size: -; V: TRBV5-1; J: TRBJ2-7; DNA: TGCGCCAGCAGCTTGATCGGCGCAGCCTCCTACGAGCAATACTTC; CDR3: CASSLIGAASYEQYF
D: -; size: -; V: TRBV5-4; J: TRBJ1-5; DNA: TGTGTCAGCAATCACTTGGGGGGGAGGGGCAATCAGCCCCAGCATTTT; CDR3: CVSNHLGGRGNQPQHF
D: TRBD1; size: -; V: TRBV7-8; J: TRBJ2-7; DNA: TGTATCAGCAGCTCTTATGACAGGGGGCCCTACGAGCAGTACTTC; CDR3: CISSSYDRGPYEQYF
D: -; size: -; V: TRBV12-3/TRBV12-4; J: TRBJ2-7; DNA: TGTGCCAGCAGTCTCAGGACTTGGGACGAGCAGTACTTC; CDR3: CASSLRTWDEQYF
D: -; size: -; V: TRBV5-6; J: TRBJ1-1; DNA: TGTGCCAGTAGCACACGACAGGTGCGGACTGAAGCTTTCTTT; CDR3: CASSTRQVRTEAFF
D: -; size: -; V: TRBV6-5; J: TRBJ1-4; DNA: TGTGCCAGCAGTTACTCGTCCGGGACGCCAAATGAGAAACTGTTTTTT; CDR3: CASSYSSGTPNEKLFF
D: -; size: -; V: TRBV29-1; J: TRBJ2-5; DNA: TGCAGCATTGAAATACAGTTGGAGACCCGGTATTTC; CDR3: CSIEIQLETRYF